The 9 T cell receptor beta chains reported below all come from one sample, sequenced in a study of control samples from healthy donors and cancer patients (dated by TCRdb to between 2020 and 2021). Library generation was performed with the immunoSEQ multiplex PCR assay. In its TCRdb copy, this immuneACCESS table keeps in-frame sequences only and misses some clones. Where compared with another copy, unresolved V genes explain less than half of these, and the others have no known cause. This sample is represented by some 150,000 clones; 89% of them were singletons. Just under 5% of the sample lies in the top ten. Sequenced input: blood. The receptors derive from a man aged 30 to 45 in good health.

V usage is TRBV2 and J usage is TRBJ1-5; 10 nucleotides match TRBD1. J lost 3 bases, V lost 0 bases, and 2 bases had no gene match. CDR1 SNHLY and CDR2 FYNNEI come from the germline V gene. The CDR3 contains 16 residues. DNA of the CDR3: TGTGCCAGCAGTGAAGCAGGACAGGGGGTCAATCAGCCCCAGCATTTT. Amino acids: CASSEAGQGVNQPQHF.

The rearrangement joins TRBV9 to TRBJ1-2; the D gene is possibly TRBD1 (5 bases). The V gene lost 4 bases and the J gene lost 4 bases, with 17 bases spanning the gap. Germline assignment: CDR1 SGDLS and CDR2 YYNGEE. CDR3 size: 15 residues. CDR3 sequence reads: CASSPGPAQIYGYTF. The CDR3 coding sequence is TGTGCCAGCAGCCCGGGACCGGCACAGATCTATGGCTACACCTTC.

V usage is TRBV5-6 and J usage is TRBJ2-7; 7 nucleotides align to TRBD1. Germline V gene lookup returns CDR1 SGHDT and CDR2 YYEEEE. Trimming removed 4 bases from V and 2 bases from J; junction bases left unmatched: 3. CDR3 length: 13 amino acids. The CDR3 DNA reads TGTGCCAGCAGCCAAGGGACAGCCTACGAGCAGTACTTC. Its protein is CASSQGTAYEQYF.

This sequence joins TRBV27 and TRBJ2-1, with D possibly matching TRBD1 (6 bases). This CDR3 comprises 14 residues. The V end was cut by 5 bases, the J end by 6 bases, with 14 bases between. Germline CDR1 MNHEY, CDR2 SMNVEV (reference sequence). The CDR3 DNA reads TGTGCCAGCAGTGTCGACACAGGGTTCAATGAGCAGTTCTTC. It yields the protein CASSVDTGFNEQFF.

This chain uses TRBV11-2 with TRBJ2-3; D might be TRBD2 (5 bases). V was clipped by 1 base and J by 15 bases, with 11 bases between them. Per germline, CDR1 SGHAT and CDR2 FQNNGV. The CDR3 runs 11 residues. CDR3 sequence reads: CASSLGTPLYF. CDR3 DNA: TGTGCCAGCAGCTTAGGGACTCCCCTATATTTT.

This chain connects TRBV7-9 to TRBJ2-7, with D unresolved. Trimming left V 2 bases short and J 1 base short, with 3 bases between. The CDR3 runs to 12 residues. Germline CDR1 reads SEHNR; CDR2 reads FQNEAQ (reference sequence). CDR3 sequence reads: CASSLSSYEQYF. CDR3 sequence (DNA): TGTGCCAGCAGCTTATCATCCTACGAGCAGTACTTC.

J is TRBJ2-5 and V is TRBV5-5, with 7 bases aligning to TRBD1. This CDR3 contains 15 residues. Trimming removed 4 bases from V and 5 bases from J; junction bases left unmatched: 11. Per the germline V gene, CDR1 is SGHKS and CDR2 is YYEKEE (reference sequence). The CDR3 is CASSPRTTGSETQYF. In DNA form, the CDR3 reads TGTGCCAGCAGCCCGCGGACGACAGGGTCGGAGACCCAGTACTTC.

This clone appeared once. The CDR3 DNA sequence: TGTGCCATCGGCCCTAAGGGACGCTCCTACAATGAGCAGTTCTTC. Amino acid sequence: CAIGPKGRSYNEQFF. The chain combines TRBV10-3 with TRBJ2-1; the D call may be TRBD1 or TRBD2 (5 bases each). Germline CDR1 ENHRY, CDR2 SYGVKD. There are 15 residues in the CDR3. V gave up 8 bases and J gave up 0 bases, with 14 bases separating them.

The chain carries TRBV5-4 and TRBJ1-5, with D perhaps TRBD1 (5 bases). Looked up from germline, CDR1 is SGHNT and CDR2 is YYREEE (reference sequence). This CDR3 spans 17 amino acids. Trimming removed 4 bases at V and 0 bases at J, with 17 bases between. CDR3 protein: CASSAGLAYYSNQPQHF. The CDR3 DNA reads TGTGCCAGCAGCGCGGGACTAGCCTATTATAGCAATCAGCCCCAGCATTTT.